The 2 T cell receptor beta chains presented below share a single source sample, sequenced in a study of CD8 T cells in Susac syndrome. RNA totalling roughly 0.5 to 1 ug underwent reverse transcription with random hexamers. One entry per CDR3 protein, called by TCRdb with MiXCR from the immunoSEQ multiplex PCR reads. This repertoire shows about 76,000 distinct CDR3 sequences, approximately 94% found once; its top ten account for 0.45%. Sequences were obtained from CD8+ T cells from PBMCs. The origin of the receptors is a human donor with Susac syndrome.

The gene calls are TRBV28 and TRBJ2-2, with 16 bases aligning to TRBD2. The V gene end was trimmed by 7 bases and the J gene end by 7 bases; junction bases not matched to a gene: 9. The CDR3 consists of 17 residues. Germline values: CDR1 MDHEN, CDR2 SYDVKM. The CDR3 nucleotides are TGTGCCAGCAAGGGACTAGCGGGAGGGAGGCTCGGCGGGGAGCTGTTTTTT. Protein: CASKGLAGGRLGGELFF.

The chain uses TRBV5-1 and TRBJ2-1; 11 bases are shared with TRBD1. CDR3 length: 14 amino acids. CDR1 and CDR2 from the germline V gene are SGHRS and YFSETQ. J lost 9 bases, V lost 5 bases, and 7 bases had no gene match. For the CDR3, the DNA is TGCGCCAGCAGATCAGGACAGGGGGCTAGTGAGCAGTTCTTC. It translates to CASRSGQGASEQFF. Full variable domain (missing parts from reference TRBV5-1 and TRBJ2-1): KAGVTQTPRYLIKTRGQQVTLSCSPISGHRSVSWYQQTPGQGLQFLFEYFSETQRNKGNFPGRFSGRQFSNSRSEMNVSTLELGDSALYLCASRSGQGASEQFFGPGTRLTVL.